The 20 T cell receptor beta chains below were found in one sample sequenced in a study of cytomegalovirus exposure and HLA in healthy donors. Sequenced by immunoSEQ multiplex PCR; TCRdb stores in-frame clones only, minus some. The sample records some 200,000 clones, around nine tenths being singletons. Sequenced material: PBMCs. All receptors derive from a woman between 18 and 30 years old in good health and CMV-seronegative.

V and J are TRBV11-2 and TRBJ1-2; D not certain. The CDR3 runs to 15 residues. In germline, CDR1 is SGHAT, CDR2 FQNNGV. V lost 5 bases and J 8 bases, leaving 21 bases between the germline ends. The CDR3 loop is CASSLLLSSGKGYTF. CDR3 in DNA: TGTGCCAGCAGCCTCCTATTAAGTTCGGGGAAAGGCTACACCTTC.

J is TRBJ1-1 and V is TRBV7-6; 7 bases match TRBD1. Trimming removed 4 bases from V and 4 bases from J; junction bases left unmatched: 3. CDR1 SGHVS and CDR2 FNYEAQ come from the germline V gene. The CDR3 is 13 residues long. CDR3 protein: CASSSTGVTEAFF. The CDR3 bases are TGTGCCAGCAGCTCCACAGGGGTCACTGAAGCTTTCTTT.

The chain employs TRBV10-2 and TRBJ2-5, with 12 bases that match TRBD2. V lost 6 bases, J lost 5 bases, and 10 bases stayed unmatched. Germline V lookup: CDR1 WSHSY, CDR2 SAAADI. This CDR3 has 16 amino acids. The CDR3 nucleotides are TGCGCCAGCAGAAGGTCTAGCGGGAGGGCCATGGAGACCCAGTACTTC. Its protein is CASRRSSGRAMETQYF.

The chain is built from TRBV4-2 and TRBJ2-2, with D maybe TRBD2 (5 bases). Germline V lookup: CDR1 LGHNA, CDR2 YNFKEQ. V was trimmed by 2 bases and J by 4 bases, leaving 17 bases between them. The CDR3 loop spans 17 amino acids. The CDR3 spells CASSQPPRRGFTGELFF. The CDR3 region has the DNA TGTGCCAGCAGCCAACCCCCTCGTCGGGGATTCACCGGGGAGCTGTTTTTT.

This clone occurred once. This chain joins TRBV27 and TRBJ2-7, with TRBD2 identical over 9 bases. The CDR3 length is 15 residues. Losses at the gene ends were 9 bases for V and 3 bases for J; bases not matched to a gene: 12. The V gene's germline CDR1 is MNHEY and CDR2 SMNVEV (reference sequence). The CDR3 DNA reads as TGTGCCAGTAGAGGTGGGCTAGCGGGACTCTACGAGCAGTACTTC. Its translation is CASRGGLAGLYEQYF.

This chain connects TRBV2 to TRBJ2-7; 8 positions match TRBD1. This CDR3 has 16 amino acids. Germline V gene sequence: CDR1 SNHLY, CDR2 FYNNEI. The J segment lost 0 bases and the V segment lost 4 bases, leaving 8 bases of the junction unmatched. CDR3 DNA: TGTGCCAGCAGTGGAACCGGGACAGGATCCTCCTACGAGCAGTACTTC. Encoded protein: CASSGTGTGSSYEQYF. The full variable domain, completed using reference TRBV2 and TRBJ2-7, is EPEVTQTPSHQVTQMGQEVILRCVPISNHLYFYWYRQILGQKVEFLVSFYNNEISEKSEIFDDQFSVERPDGSNFTLKIRSTKLEDSAMYFCASSGTGTGSSYEQYFGPGTRLTVT.

The chain joins TRBV4-1 to TRBJ2-7; D is unresolved. Germline assignment: CDR1 MGHRA and CDR2 YSYEKL. The CDR3 contains 13 residues. The V and J ends lost 1 base and 3 bases respectively, with 7 bases between them. As DNA, the CDR3 is TGCGCCAGCAGCCAAGGGGCCGGCTACGAGCAGTACTTC. Amino acid sequence: CASSQGAGYEQYF.

The V gene is TRBV6-1, the J gene TRBJ2-5, with D perhaps matching TRBD1 (7 bases). CDR1 MNHNS and CDR2 SASEGT come from the germline V gene. Between the trimmed V and J ends, which lost 2 bases and 5 bases, there was a span of 15 bases. The CDR3 is 15 residues long. Here the CDR3 reads CASSESWSGGETQYF. The CDR3, as DNA: TGTGCCAGCAGTGAATCGTGGTCAGGGGGGGAGACCCAGTACTTC.

The chain recombines TRBV25-1 with TRBJ2-3, with 16 positions matching TRBD2. The CDR3 extends over 16 amino acids. Germline V gives CDR1 MGHDK, CDR2 SYGVNS. With 4 bases clipped from V and 4 bases from J, the junction kept 2 bases outside the gene matches. The CDR3: CASSAGTSGRADTQYF. DNA for the CDR3: TGTGCCAGCAGTGCCGGGACTAGCGGGAGGGCAGATACGCAGTATTTT.

The chain combines TRBV6-1 with TRBJ2-7; D possibly corresponds to TRBD2 (5 bases). The germline V gene has CDR1 MNHNS and CDR2 SASEGT. V lost 5 bases to trimming and J lost 6 bases, with 14 bases between them. The CDR3 is 13 amino acids. CDR3 in amino acids: CASSPIGLSEQYF. Here the CDR3 DNA reads TGTGCCAGCAGTCCCATCGGACTCTCCGAGCAGTACTTC.

Notes on this clone: Mismatch with germline at one junction end may stem from a read error. The chain carries TRBV7-3 and TRBJ1-2; TRBD1 aligns across 8 bases. The CDR3 has 15 residues. Germline V gene data show CDR1 as SGHTA and CDR2 as FQGTGA. The CDR3 DNA is TGTGCCAGCAGCCTAACGGGACAGGAACTCTATGGCTACACCTTC. Its translation: CASSLTGQELYGYTF.

The V gene is TRBV10-3, the J gene TRBJ1-6; a weak D match, TRBD1 (6 bases). Deletions cut 2 bases from V and 2 bases from J, with 10 bases between. Germline V CDR1 and CDR2: ENHRY, SYGVKD. The CDR3 runs to 16 residues. The CDR3 DNA reads as TGTGCCATCAGTGAGGAACAGGGCACCTATAATTCACCCCTCCACTTT. Protein: CAISEEQGTYNSPLHF.

The chain has TRBV11-2 and TRBJ1-1, with TRBD1 as a possible D gene (6 bases). V lost 3 bases and J lost 3, with 23 bases in between. CDR1 SGHAT and CDR2 FQNNGV come from the germline V gene. The CDR3 sequence is 18 residues long. The CDR3, as DNA: TGTGCCAGCAGCTTTAGCAGGGGCCGGAATCGGGGGGACACTGAAGCTTTCTTT. This codes for CASSFSRGRNRGDTEAFF.

CDR3 bases: TGTGCCAGCAGTTTGGAGCAGAGCTCCTATAATTCACCCCTCCACTTT. This sequence encodes CASSLEQSSYNSPLHF. The genes are TRBV27 and TRBJ1-6, with unresolved D. Germline V gene lookup returns CDR1 MNHEY and CDR2 SMNVEV (reference sequence). The CDR3 contains 16 residues. The ends were cut back, 3 bases at V and 0 bases at J, with 9 bases in the middle.

The CDR3 here is CATGREEWDTEAFF. In DNA, the CDR3 is TGCGCGACCGGGAGGGAAGAATGGGACACTGAAGCTTTCTTT. The chain has TRBV10-2 and TRBJ1-1, with D unclear. CDR1 and CDR2 (germline): WSHSY, SAAADI. The CDR3 runs 14 residues.

J is TRBJ1-4 and V is TRBV7-2, with D possibly being TRBD1 (5 bases). Germline V gives CDR1 SGHTA, CDR2 FQGNSA. V lost 5 bases and J lost 0, with 10 bases in between. CDR3 length equals 15 residues. DNA of the CDR3: TGTGCCAGCAGCCCTGACAGCTCAACTAATGAAAAACTGTTTTTT. It yields the protein CASSPDSSTNEKLFF.

The V gene is TRBV19, the J gene TRBJ1-5; 9 bases line up with TRBD1. The CDR3 is made up of 14 amino acids. The V gene end was trimmed by 7 bases and the J gene end by 5 bases; junction bases not matched to a gene: 6. CDR1 is LNHDA, CDR2 SQIVND, per germline (reference sequence). In DNA form, the CDR3 reads TGTGCCAGTAAAAGGGACAGGGACTATCAGCCCCAGCATTTT. Encoded protein: CASKRDRDYQPQHF. Filled out from reference TRBV19 and TRBJ1-5, the complete variable domain reads DGGITQSPKYLFRKEGQNVTLSCEQNLNHDAMYWYRQDPGQGLRLIYYSQIVNDFQKGDIAEGYSVSREKKESFPLTVTSAQKNPTAFYLCASKRDRDYQPQHFGDGTRLSIL.

The chain uses TRBV9 and TRBJ2-1; tentatively, D is TRBD2 (6 bases). The V gene lost 2 bases and the J gene lost 1 base, with 16 bases spanning the gap. This CDR3 has 17 residues. Germline V gene sequence: CDR1 SGDLS, CDR2 YYNGEE. DNA of the CDR3: TGTGCCAGCAGCGTGGATACGGGAGCGGGTTCCTACAATGAGCAGTTCTTC. Amino acids: CASSVDTGAGSYNEQFF. The entire variable domain, with the rest obtained from reference TRBV9 and TRBJ2-1, is as follows: DSGVTQTPKHLITATGQRVTLRCSPRSGDLSVYWYQQSLDQGLQFLIQYYNGEERAKGNILERFSAQQFPDLHSELNLSSLELGDSALYFCASSVDTGAGSYNEQFFGPGTRLTVL.

The J gene is TRBJ2-7, the V gene TRBV29-1, with 9 bases that match TRBD2. From germline, CDR1 is SQVTM and CDR2 ANQGSEA. V dropped 1 base and J dropped 5; count of bases not matched to a gene: 6. This CDR3 comprises 14 residues. The CDR3 spells CSVEVGAGGDEQYF. The DNA of the CDR3 is TGCAGCGTTGAAGTGGGAGCGGGGGGCGACGAGCAGTACTTC.

This clone was seen more than once but under ten times. CDR3 bases: TGTGCCATCGGAGAGGAGCGGGAGATTGGCGAGCAGTACTTC. Translation: CAIGEEREIGEQYF. The V and J genes are TRBV10-3 and TRBJ2-7; 8 bases line up with TRBD2. The CDR3 covers 14 residues. Trimming took 8 bases from V and 6 from J; bases not matched to a gene: 12. The germline V gene has CDR1 ENHRY and CDR2 SYGVKD.